This TCR beta chain was retrieved from a study of blood T cell repertoires in COVID-19. Whole-study context: COVID-19 samples, acute and convalescent, were from the United States, Italy and Spain. In each case, the material was cDNA or gDNA derived from T cells, B-cell-depleted T cells, or PBMCs.

Unmatched junction bases numbered 7, after V lost 3 bases and J lost 2 bases. Germline V gene data show CDR1 as SNHLY and CDR2 as FYNNEI. The CDR3 loop spans 16 amino acids. As processed by the authors: Amplification with reference gene primers provided the estimates of nucleated cell counts. The table came from immunoSEQ multiplex PCR; TCRdb's copy has only in-frame clones and leaves some out. V, J and clone size reflect that table, while D and trimming were determined from the DNA. The table has some 190,000 clones, around 76% seen once. V gene TRBV2 combines with J gene TRBJ2-3, with 8 bases fitting TRBD2. This clonotype was obtained from a woman aged 45-60 years with active or convalescent COVID-19. Source material: peripheral blood. This CDR3 is CASSDPAGAHTDTQYF. In DNA, the CDR3 is TGTGCCAGCAGTGACCCAGCGGGGGCCCACACAGATACGCAGTATTTT.